The 27 T cell receptor beta chains below all came from one sample that was sequenced in a study of T cell repertoires in cytomegalovirus infection. MiXCR, run by TCRdb on the reads, gives a single entry per CDR3 protein. Here the sample spans around 800,000 distinct CDR3 sequences, 30% to 35% being singletons. These receptors are not linked to any known antigen. The sample was cultured CD8+ T cells from PBMCs, taken from culture after CMV antigen stimulation. These receptors all stem from a human donor in good health (CMV status not recorded). Some clones in this sample may be carry-over from other donors' samples.

This clonotype has a handful of counts. The V call is TRBV6-2 or TRBV6-3, the J call TRBJ1-5; perhaps TRBD1 as D (6 bases). Germline V gives CDR1 MNHEY, CDR2 SVGEGT. The V end was cut by 6 bases, the J end by 3 bases, with 12 bases between. The CDR3 consists of 14 residues. The DNA of the CDR3 is TGTGCCAGCAGGCCAGGGACAAACAATCAGCCCCAGCATTTT. This sequence encodes CASRPGTNNQPQHF.

This clonotype was counted a few times. The chain has TRBV7-9 and TRBJ1-4, with D unclear. CDR3 length: 12 residues. Germline lookup yields CDR1 SEHNR and CDR2 FQNEAQ (reference sequence). V dropped 7 bases and J dropped 8 bases, with 11 bases sitting between them. The CDR3 loop is CASTTGSEKLFF. The CDR3 coding sequence is TGTGCCAGCACCACCGGGTCCGAAAAACTGTTTTTT.

V is TRBV5-1 and J is TRBJ2-1; 9 nucleotides match TRBD1. The germline V gene encodes CDR1 SGHRS and CDR2 YFSETQ. Unmatched junction bases numbered 13, after V lost 4 bases and J lost 8 bases. This CDR3 has 16 residues. CDR3 region: CASSPFTGGDLDEQFF. Here the CDR3 DNA reads TGCGCCAGCAGCCCCTTTACAGGGGGCGATTTGGATGAGCAGTTCTTC. The full variable domain, with the rest looked up from reference TRBV5-1 and TRBJ2-1, is KAGVTQTPRYLIKTRGQQVTLSCSPISGHRSVSWYQQTPGQGLQFLFEYFSETQRNKGNFPGRFSGRQFSNSRSEMNVSTLELGDSALYLCASSPFTGGDLDEQFFGPGTRLTVL.

The chain joins TRBV6-2 or TRBV6-3 to TRBJ1-2; D possibly corresponds to TRBD1 (5 bases). CDR1 is MNHEY, CDR2 SVGEGT, per germline. V lost 8 bases and J 8 bases, leaving 15 bases between the germline ends. The CDR3 length is 12 residues. The CDR3, as DNA: TGTGCCAGCCGGCGACAGTCGATCGGCTACACCTTC. Translation: CASRRQSIGYTF.

This chain joins TRBV12-3 or TRBV12-4 and TRBJ2-5, with D uncertain. The CDR3 extends over 13 amino acids. V was pared by 5 bases and J by 5 bases, with 12 bases between. The CDR3 loop is CASSPFLGETQYF. CDR3 DNA: TGTGCCAGCAGTCCTTTCCTAGGGGAGACCCAGTACTTC.

This clonotype occurred a few times. The chain links TRBV27 to TRBJ2-3; weak D call: TRBD1 (6 bases). CDR3 length: 15 residues. V lost 5 bases, J lost 2 bases, and 14 bases lay in between. Germline values: CDR1 MNHEY, CDR2 SMNVEV (reference sequence). CDR3 residues: CASSLPTGDTDTQYF. The CDR3 DNA follows: TGTGCCAGCAGTCTACCGACAGGAGACACAGATACGCAGTATTTT.

This clonotype showed up many times. V gene TRBV7-2 combines with J gene TRBJ1-1; 9 bases line up with TRBD1. Germline V gene sequence: CDR1 SGHTA, CDR2 FQGNSA. This CDR3 has 13 amino acids. The V and J ends lost 1 base and 6 bases, in that order; junction bases with no gene match: 0. The CDR3 loop reads CASSLGDRAEAFF. CDR3 in DNA: TGTGCCAGCAGCTTAGGGGACAGGGCTGAAGCTTTCTTT.

The gene calls are TRBV28 and TRBJ2-2; maybe TRBD2 (6 bases). The CDR3 has 16 amino acids. The V end lost 6 bases, the J end lost 2 bases, and 16 bases lay between the germline ends. CDR1 is MDHEN and CDR2 is SYDVKM in the germline V gene. The CDR3 is CASSFSGSSNTGELFF. In DNA, the CDR3 is TGTGCCAGCAGCTTCAGCGGGTCTTCCAACACCGGGGAGCTGTTTTTT.

This clonotype was seen ten or more times. The chain combines TRBV6-5 with TRBJ1-1; 8 positions match TRBD1. The J segment lost 1 base and the V segment lost 0 bases, leaving 1 base of the junction unmatched. This CDR3 contains 15 residues. Germline values: CDR1 MNHEY, CDR2 SVGAGI. The CDR3 protein is CASSYSGTGNTEAFF. DNA of the CDR3: TGTGCCAGCAGTTACTCCGGGACAGGGAACACTGAAGCTTTCTTT.

At least ten counts were recorded for this clonotype. The chain's CDR3 is CASSMANLGRGEAFF. Written as DNA, the CDR3 is TGTGCCAGTAGTATGGCCAACCTCGGGCGAGGTGAAGCTTTCTTT. This rearrangement joins TRBV19 to TRBJ1-1; no reliable D call. V lost 3 bases, J lost 7 bases, and 18 bases lay in between. Germline-derived CDR1 and CDR2 are LNHDA and SQIVND (reference sequence). The length of the CDR3 is 15 residues.

This clonotype was counted at least ten times. V and J are TRBV7-2 and TRBJ2-1, with 7 bases aligning to TRBD2. The V gene end was trimmed by 5 bases and the J gene end by 10 bases; junction bases not matched to a gene: 20. This CDR3 region has 17 residues. Germline V gene data show CDR1 as SGHTA and CDR2 as FQGNSA. CDR3 protein: CASSIRRGAGLGGEQFF. The DNA for the CDR3 is TGTGCCAGCAGCATCCGGAGGGGAGCGGGCCTCGGGGGGGAGCAGTTCTTC.

The gene calls are TRBV14 and TRBJ2-1; unclear D gene. This CDR3 is 13 amino acids long. CDR1 is SGHDN and CDR2 is FVKESK in the germline V gene. The ends were cut back, 1 base at V and 4 bases at J, with 5 bases in the middle. CDR3 nucleotide sequence: TGTGCCAGCAGCCAAGTCGGATACAATGAGCAGTTCTTC. Translation: CASSQVGYNEQFF.

The rearrangement links TRBV20-1 to TRBJ1-5; D ambiguous. This CDR3 comprises 15 residues. Trimming shortened V by 0 bases and J by 3 bases, and 12 bases separated the two germline ends. Per germline, CDR1 DFQATT and CDR2 SNEGSKA (reference sequence). CDR3: CSARDPSSPNQPQHF. In nucleotides, the CDR3 is TGCAGTGCTAGAGATCCTTCCAGCCCCAATCAGCCCCAGCATTTT.

The gene calls are TRBV27 and TRBJ1-1; 8 bases fit TRBD1. The J segment lost 4 bases and the V segment lost 5 bases, leaving 9 bases of the junction unmatched. This CDR3 has 15 amino acids. Germline-derived CDR1 and CDR2 are MNHEY and SMNVEV (reference sequence). Here the CDR3 DNA reads TGTGCCAGCAGTCCGTACAGGGGGGCGAGCACTGAAGCTTTCTTT. Encoded protein: CASSPYRGASTEAFF.

The V call is TRBV7-6, the J call TRBJ2-7; D is possibly TRBD2 (5 bases). In germline, CDR1 is SGHVS, CDR2 FNYEAQ. The CDR3 consists of 13 residues. Trimming removed 1 base at V and 6 bases at J, with 10 bases between. The CDR3, as DNA: TGTGCCAGCAGCTTAGAAATCGGGGTCGAGCAGTACGTC. Its translation: CASSLEIGVEQYV.

This rearrangement joins TRBV28 to TRBJ1-1; TRBD1 might be the D (6 bases). This CDR3 has 15 residues. The V gene lost 5 bases and the J gene lost 6 bases, with 19 bases spanning the gap. CDR1 is MDHEN and CDR2 is SYDVKM in the germline V gene. In DNA form, the CDR3 reads TGTGCCAGCAGTCGGGGGCCCAGTCCGGCCGCTGAAGCTTTCTTT. Translating gives CASSRGPSPAAEAFF. Together with reference TRBV28 and TRBJ1-1, the CDR3 gives the full variable domain: DVKVTQSSRYLVKRTGEKVFLECVQDMDHENMFWYRQDPGLGLRLIYFSYDVKMKEKGDIPEGYSVSREKKERFSLILESASTNQTSMYLCASSRGPSPAAEAFFGQGTRLTVV.

The CDR3 reads CATSRDALGQYF. CDR3 nucleotides: TGTGCCACCAGCAGAGATGCGTTGGGGCAGTACTTC. This sequence joins TRBV15 and TRBJ2-7; D call uncertain. Germline lookup yields CDR1 LNHNV and CDR2 YYDKDF (reference sequence). The CDR3 runs 12 residues. V was cut by 0 bases and J by 9 bases, with 9 bases left in between. Drawing the rest from reference TRBV15 and TRBJ2-7, the complete variable domain is DAMVIQNPRYQVTQFGKPVTLSCSQTLNHNVMYWYQQKSSQAPKLLFHYYDKDFNNEADTPDNFQSRRPNTSFCFLDIRSPGLGDTAMYLCATSRDALGQYFGPGTRLTVT.

This clonotype was counted a few times. J is TRBJ1-4 and V is TRBV6-6, with 8 bases fitting TRBD1. V lost 6 bases and J lost 4; bases outside the gene matches: 22. This CDR3 spans 20 amino acids. Germline V gives CDR1 MNHNY, CDR2 SVGAGI (reference sequence). The CDR3 nucleotides are TGTGCCAGCAGAAATGGACAGGGTACTCCTCCCTTCCAAGATAATGAAAAACTGTTTTTT. Translated, it gives CASRNGQGTPPFQDNEKLFF.

J is TRBJ1-1 and V is TRBV20-1; no clear D gene. Trimming pared 3 bases from V and 5 bases from J, leaving 16 bases between. Germline CDR1 DFQATT, CDR2 SNEGSKA (reference sequence). The CDR3 length is 14 residues. The DNA for the CDR3 is TGCAGTGCTAGCCGAGGAGTGACTAAAACTGAAGCTTTCTTT. Amino acids: CSASRGVTKTEAFF.

The chain employs TRBV4-1 and TRBJ2-1; D is perhaps TRBD2 (5 bases). V was trimmed by 0 bases and J by 0 bases, leaving 12 bases between them. CDR3 length equals 17 residues. CDR1 MGHRA and CDR2 YSYEKL come from the germline V gene. CDR3 coding DNA: TGCGCCAGCAGCCAAGATCGTGGAGGCAGCTCCTACAATGAGCAGTTCTTC. It yields the protein CASSQDRGGSSYNEQFF.

The chain combines TRBV5-6 with TRBJ2-4; weak D call: TRBD1 (6 bases). CDR1 and CDR2 (germline): SGHDT, YYEEEE. V lost 4 bases and J lost 2, with 19 bases in between. The CDR3 spans 17 residues. The CDR3 DNA follows: TGTGCCAGCAGCATGGGGGCACAGGGTGTCTCCAAAAACATTCAGTACTTC. This sequence encodes CASSMGAQGVSKNIQYF.

This clonotype was counted only a few times. This rearrangement joins TRBV19 to TRBJ1-3; no firm D call. Germline values: CDR1 LNHDA, CDR2 SQIVND (reference sequence). Trimming took off 1 base at V and 2 bases at J, with 6 bases between the two ends. CDR3 length: 14 residues. CDR3 nucleotides: TGTGCCAGTAGTATAGCAACAGCTGGAAACACCATATATTTT. This gives the protein CASSIATAGNTIYF.

This clonotype was seen repeatedly, ten times or more. This sequence joins TRBV4-1 and TRBJ1-2, with a weak D call TRBD1 (6 bases). CDR1 is MGHRA, CDR2 YSYEKL, per germline. Trimming shortened V by 0 bases and J by 2 bases, and 13 bases separated the two germline ends. CDR3 length: 16 amino acids. CDR3 bases: TGCGCCAGCAGCCAAGATGCGCAGGGGCCCAACTATGGCTACACCTTC. Amino acids: CASSQDAQGPNYGYTF.

This clonotype was seen ten or more times. The gene calls are TRBV7-2 and TRBJ2-1; D gene ambiguous. CDR1 and CDR2 (germline): SGHTA, FQGNSA. V lost 0 bases and J lost 8, with 2 bases in between. CDR3 size: 11 residues. The CDR3 sequence is CASSLAYEQFF. CDR3 nucleotide sequence: TGTGCCAGCAGCTTAGCCTATGAGCAGTTCTTC. The whole variable domain, filled in from reference TRBV7-2 and TRBJ2-1, reads GAGVSQSPSNKVTEKGKDVELRCDPISGHTALYWYRQSLGQGLEFLIYFQGNSAPDKSGLPSDRFSAERTGGSVSTLTIQRTQQEDSAVYLCASSLAYEQFFGPGTRLTVL.

This clonotype came up many times. The rearrangement uses TRBV7-2 and TRBJ1-3; possibly TRBD1 for D (5 bases). Trimming cost V 7 bases and J 0 bases, with 13 bases left between them. Germline V CDR1 and CDR2: SGHTA, FQGNSA. The length of the CDR3 is 15 residues. The CDR3 nucleotides are TGTGCCAGCAAACCGACAGACAACTCTGGAAACACCATATATTTT. Its translation: CASKPTDNSGNTIYF. Using reference TRBV7-2 and TRBJ1-3 for the parts outside the CDR3, the full variable domain is GAGVSQSPSNKVTEKGKDVELRCDPISGHTALYWYRQSLGQGLEFLIYFQGNSAPDKSGLPSDRFSAERTGGSVSTLTIQRTQQEDSAVYLCASKPTDNSGNTIYFGEGSWLTVV.

This clonotype was seen more than once but under ten times. This sequence joins TRBV7-9 and TRBJ1-2; possible D gene TRBD1, 5 bases. Germline V CDR1 and CDR2: SEHNR, FQNEAQ (reference sequence). CDR3 length equals 13 residues. The V end was cut by 4 bases, the J end by 7 bases, with 13 bases between. For the CDR3, the DNA is TGTGCCAGCAGCTCAAACTCAGGGTCTGGCTACACCTTC. Translation gives CASSSNSGSGYTF.

This chain joins TRBV2 and TRBJ2-3; D perhaps matches TRBD2 (6 bases). V lost 7 bases, J lost 1 base, and 12 bases lay in between. The CDR3 is made up of 14 amino acids. In germline, CDR1 is SNHLY, CDR2 FYNNEI. The CDR3, as DNA: TGTGCCAGCACTCGGGCTAGCGGCACAGATACGCAGTATTTT. It is translated as CASTRASGTDTQYF.